One T cell receptor beta chain is described in this entry. Its specificity is not known. Trimming removed 7 bases from V and 9 bases from J, with 22 bases in between. Germline CDR1 is MNHEY and CDR2 is SVGAGI. The CDR3 is 15 amino acids. In every patient, relapse followed autologous stem cell transplantation, while exposure to brentuximab vedotin differed. The data stem from a study of PD-1 blockade in classical Hodgkin lymphoma. Study-level findings and limits: Similar baseline diversity was found in complete responders and newly diagnosed patients. Baseline TCR diversity was reportedly lower in newly diagnosed patients than in healthy donors. It was reported as lower still in relapsed/refractory patients. With CD4+ cells, TCR diversity rose significantly by C4D1, but not with CD8+ cells. Individuals who commenced nivolumab within less than 1 year of ASCT were excluded.

This table comes from immunoSEQ multiplex PCR, and its TCRdb copy is limited to in-frame clones, with some not included. Of 70,000 to 85,000 clones listed, around 93% are singletons. Here the sequenced sample was peripheral blood mononuclear cells (PBMCs), taken at baseline. This TCR was sampled from a human donor with classical Hodgkin lymphoma. The chain has TRBV6-5 and TRBJ2-4, with TRBD2 as a possible D gene (6 bases). CDR3 nucleotides: TGTGCCAGCACTTATCCGCCGACCGGGGGAGGCATTCAGTACTTC. It is translated as CASTYPPTGGGIQYF.